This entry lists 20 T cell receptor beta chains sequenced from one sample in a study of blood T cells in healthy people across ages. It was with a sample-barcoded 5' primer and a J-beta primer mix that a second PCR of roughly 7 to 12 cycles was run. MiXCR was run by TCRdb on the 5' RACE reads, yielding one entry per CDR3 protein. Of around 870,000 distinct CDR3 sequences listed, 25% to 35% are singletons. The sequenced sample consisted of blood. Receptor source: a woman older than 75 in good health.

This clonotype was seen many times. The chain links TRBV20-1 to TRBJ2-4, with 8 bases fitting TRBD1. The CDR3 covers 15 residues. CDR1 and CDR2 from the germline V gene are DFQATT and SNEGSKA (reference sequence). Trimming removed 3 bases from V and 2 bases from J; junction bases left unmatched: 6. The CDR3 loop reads CSASRQGATKNIQYF. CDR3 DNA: TGCAGTGCTAGTCGTCAGGGGGCGACCAAAAACATTCAGTACTTC.

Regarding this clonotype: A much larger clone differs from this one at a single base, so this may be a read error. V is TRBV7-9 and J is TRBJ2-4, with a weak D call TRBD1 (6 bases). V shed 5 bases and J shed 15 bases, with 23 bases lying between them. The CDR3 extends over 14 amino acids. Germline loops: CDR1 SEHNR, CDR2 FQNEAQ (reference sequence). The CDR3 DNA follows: TGTGCCAGCAGCCCCGGACAGCCTGGTTACGAGCGGTACTTC. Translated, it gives CASSPGQPGYERYF.

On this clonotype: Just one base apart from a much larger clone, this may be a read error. The CDR3 loop is CSARYGGRTDAQYF. CDR3 DNA sequence: TGCAGTGCTAGATACGGGGGGCGAACAGATGCGCAGTATTTT. The J gene is TRBJ2-3, the V gene TRBV20-1; a possible D gene is TRBD2 (7 bases). CDR3 length: 14 residues. The germline V gene has CDR1 DFQATT and CDR2 SNEGSKA (reference sequence).

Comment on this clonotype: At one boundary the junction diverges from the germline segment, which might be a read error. The CDR3 reads CASGLKGGYTF. In DNA form, the CDR3 reads TGTGCCAGCGGCTTAAAGGGTGGCTACACCTTC. The chain joins TRBV7-9 to TRBJ1-2; D remains ambiguous. The CDR3 consists of 11 residues. CDR1 and CDR2 from the germline V gene are SEHNR and FQNEAQ (reference sequence).

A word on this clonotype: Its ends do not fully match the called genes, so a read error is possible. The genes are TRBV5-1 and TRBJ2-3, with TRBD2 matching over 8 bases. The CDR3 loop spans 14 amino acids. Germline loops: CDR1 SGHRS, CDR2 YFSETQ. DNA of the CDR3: TGCGCCAGCAGCTTCCTAGCGGGCACAGATACGCGGTATTTT. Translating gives CASSFLAGTDTRYF.

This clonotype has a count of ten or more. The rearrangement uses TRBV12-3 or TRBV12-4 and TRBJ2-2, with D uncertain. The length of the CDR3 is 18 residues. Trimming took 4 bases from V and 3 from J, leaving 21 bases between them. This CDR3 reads CASSSTQWAGLDTGELFF. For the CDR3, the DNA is TGTGCCAGCAGTTCCACCCAGTGGGCAGGTTTAGACACCGGGGAGCTGTTTTTT.

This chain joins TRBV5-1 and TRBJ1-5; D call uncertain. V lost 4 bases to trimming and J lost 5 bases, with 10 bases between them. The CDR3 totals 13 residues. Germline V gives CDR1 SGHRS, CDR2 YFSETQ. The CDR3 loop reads CASSTSTDQPQHF. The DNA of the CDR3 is TGCGCCAGCAGCACCTCAACAGATCAGCCCCAGCATTTT.

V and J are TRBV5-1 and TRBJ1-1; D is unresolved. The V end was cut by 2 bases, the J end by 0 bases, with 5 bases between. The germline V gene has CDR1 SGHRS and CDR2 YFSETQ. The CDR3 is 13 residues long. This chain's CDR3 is CASSFKVNTEAFF. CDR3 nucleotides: TGCGCCAGCAGCTTTAAGGTGAACACTGAAGCTTTCTTT.

The DNA for the CDR3 is TGCAGTGCATCCGGGACTTCTCAAGAGACCCAGTACTTC. It specifies CSASGTSQETQYF. The genes are TRBV20-1 and TRBJ2-5, with D possibly being TRBD2 (6 bases). The V end was cut by 6 bases, the J end by 2 bases, with 13 bases between. This CDR3 spans 13 amino acids. Germline values: CDR1 DFQATT, CDR2 SNEGSKA (reference sequence).

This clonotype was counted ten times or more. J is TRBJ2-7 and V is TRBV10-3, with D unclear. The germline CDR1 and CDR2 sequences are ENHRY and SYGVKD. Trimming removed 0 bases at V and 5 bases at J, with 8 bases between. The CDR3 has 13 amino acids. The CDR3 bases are TGTGCCATCAGTGAGTCTGGTTTAGACGAGCAGTACTTC. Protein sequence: CAISESGLDEQYF.

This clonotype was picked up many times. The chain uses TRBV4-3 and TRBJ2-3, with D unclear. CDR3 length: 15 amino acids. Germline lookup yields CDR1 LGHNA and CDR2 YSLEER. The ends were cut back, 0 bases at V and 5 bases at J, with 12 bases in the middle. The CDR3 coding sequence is TGCGCCAGCAGCCAAGATGCGTTCCGAGTAGATACGCAGTATTTT. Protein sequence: CASSQDAFRVDTQYF.

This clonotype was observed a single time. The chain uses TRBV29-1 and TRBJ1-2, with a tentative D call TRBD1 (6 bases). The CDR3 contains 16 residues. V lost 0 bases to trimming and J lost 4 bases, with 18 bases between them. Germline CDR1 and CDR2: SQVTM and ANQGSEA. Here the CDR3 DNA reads TGCAGCGTTGAAGAGAACAGGGTGAGAATCAGCTATGGCTACACCTTC. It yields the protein CSVEENRVRISYGYTF.

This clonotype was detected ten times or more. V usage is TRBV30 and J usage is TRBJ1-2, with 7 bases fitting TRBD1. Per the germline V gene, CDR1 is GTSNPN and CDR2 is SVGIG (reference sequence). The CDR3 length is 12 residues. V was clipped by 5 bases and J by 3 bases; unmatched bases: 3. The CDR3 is CAWGTGDYGYTF. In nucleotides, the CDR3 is TGTGCCTGGGGCACAGGGGACTATGGCTACACCTTC.

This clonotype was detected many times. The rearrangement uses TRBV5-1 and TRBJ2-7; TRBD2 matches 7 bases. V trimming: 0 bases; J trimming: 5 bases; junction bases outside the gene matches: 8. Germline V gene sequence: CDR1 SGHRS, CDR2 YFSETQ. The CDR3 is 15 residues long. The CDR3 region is CASSLGEGGFDEQYF. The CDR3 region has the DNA TGCGCCAGCAGCTTGGGTGAGGGAGGGTTCGACGAGCAGTACTTC.

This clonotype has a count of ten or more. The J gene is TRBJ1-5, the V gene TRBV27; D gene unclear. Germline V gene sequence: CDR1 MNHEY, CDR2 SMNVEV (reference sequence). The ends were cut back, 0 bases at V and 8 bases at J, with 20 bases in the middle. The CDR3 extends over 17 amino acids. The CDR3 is CASSLSGLVAGGKPQHF. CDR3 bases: TGTGCCAGCAGTTTATCGGGGTTGGTGGCGGGTGGAAAGCCCCAGCATTTT.

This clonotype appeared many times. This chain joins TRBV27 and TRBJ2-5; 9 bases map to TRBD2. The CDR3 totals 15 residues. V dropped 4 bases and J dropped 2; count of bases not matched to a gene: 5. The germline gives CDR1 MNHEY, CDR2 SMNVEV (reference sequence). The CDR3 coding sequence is TGTGCCAGCAGTTGGATGAGCGGGGGGCAAGAGACCCAGTACTTC. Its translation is CASSWMSGGQETQYF.

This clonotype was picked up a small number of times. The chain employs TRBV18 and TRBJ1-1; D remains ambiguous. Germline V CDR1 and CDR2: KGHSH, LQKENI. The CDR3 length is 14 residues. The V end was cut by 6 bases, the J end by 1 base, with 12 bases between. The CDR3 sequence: CASSAAQANTEAFF. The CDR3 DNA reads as TGTGCCAGCTCGGCGGCCCAAGCGAACACTGAAGCTTTCTTT. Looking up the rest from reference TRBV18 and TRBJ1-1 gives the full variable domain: NAGVMQNPRHLVRRRGQEARLRCSPMKGHSHVYWYRQLPEEGLKFMVYLQKENIIDESGMPKERFSAEFPKEGPSILRIQQVVRGDSAAYFCASSAAQANTEAFFGQGTRLTVV.

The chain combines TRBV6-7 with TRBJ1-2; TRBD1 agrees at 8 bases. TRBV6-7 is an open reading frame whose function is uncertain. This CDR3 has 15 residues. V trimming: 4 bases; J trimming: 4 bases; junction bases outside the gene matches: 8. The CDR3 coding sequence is TGTGCCAGCAGTTCACGACAGGGGTGGTGCTATGGCTACACCTTC. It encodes CASSSRQGWCYGYTF.

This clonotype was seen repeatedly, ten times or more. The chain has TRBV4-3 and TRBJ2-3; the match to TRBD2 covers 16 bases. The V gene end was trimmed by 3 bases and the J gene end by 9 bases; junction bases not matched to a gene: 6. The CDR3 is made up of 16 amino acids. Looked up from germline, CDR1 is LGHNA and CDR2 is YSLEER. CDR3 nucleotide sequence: TGCGCCAGCAGCCACCCCGGGACTAGCGGGGGGGCGACGCAGTATTTT. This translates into CASSHPGTSGGATQYF.

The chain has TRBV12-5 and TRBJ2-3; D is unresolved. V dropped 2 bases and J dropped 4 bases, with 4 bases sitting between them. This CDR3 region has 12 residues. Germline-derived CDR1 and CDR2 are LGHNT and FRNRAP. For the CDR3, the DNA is TGTGCTAGTGGTTTGAGGGCAGATACGCAGTATTTT. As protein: CASGLRADTQYF.